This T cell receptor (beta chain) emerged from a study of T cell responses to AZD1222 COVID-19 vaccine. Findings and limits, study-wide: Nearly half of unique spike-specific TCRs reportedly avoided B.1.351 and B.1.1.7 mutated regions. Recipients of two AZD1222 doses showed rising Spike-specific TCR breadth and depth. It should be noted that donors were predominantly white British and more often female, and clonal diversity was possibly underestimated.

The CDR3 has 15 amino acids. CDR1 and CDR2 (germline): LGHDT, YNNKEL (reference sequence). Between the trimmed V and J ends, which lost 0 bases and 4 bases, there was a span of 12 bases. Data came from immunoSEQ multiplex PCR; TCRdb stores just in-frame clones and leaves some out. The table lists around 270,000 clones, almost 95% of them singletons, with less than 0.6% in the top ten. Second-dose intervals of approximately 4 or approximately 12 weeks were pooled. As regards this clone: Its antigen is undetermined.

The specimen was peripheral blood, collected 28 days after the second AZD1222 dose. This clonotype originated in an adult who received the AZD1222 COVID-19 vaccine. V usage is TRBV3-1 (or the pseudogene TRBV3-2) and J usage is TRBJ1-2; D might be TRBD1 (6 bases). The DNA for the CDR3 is TGTGCCAGCAGCCAAGATGGAACAGGGTTCTATGGCTACACCTTC. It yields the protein CASSQDGTGFYGYTF.